This TCR beta chain emerged from a study of Ad26.COV2.S vaccination and SARS-CoV-2 variants. About the research overall: Dosing was one shot or two shots 56 days apart. General study points: It was found that vaccine and placebo recipients had similar non-spike TCR breadth.

Noted treatment: about 20 received Ad26.COV2.S at low or high dose, single or two shots; 5 received placebo; per-sample allocation not given. Sampling occurred on day 63 after the first vaccine or placebo injection. An Ad26 vector expressing Wuhan-strain SARS-CoV-2 spike constituted the vaccine. Trimming took 2 bases from V and 4 from J, leaving 8 bases between them. The CDR3 spans 13 residues. Germline V gives CDR1 WNHNN, CDR2 SYGVQD (reference sequence). This clone was picked up one time. The antigen remains undetermined. Measured with immunoSEQ multiplex PCR; TCRdb has only the in-frame clones, and not every one. The data contain 350,000 to 400,000 clones, roughly nine tenths of them singletons.

The sample in question was peripheral blood, obtained in a trial of Ad26.COV2.S vaccine versus placebo. The receptor's source is a person aged 18-65 years who received the Ad26.COV2.S COVID-19 vaccine or a placebo. This chain connects TRBV10-1 to TRBJ1-1, with a tentative D call TRBD1 (5 bases). DNA for the CDR3: TGCGCCAGCAGTGAGGGTGGGGGCACTGAAGCTTTCTTT. It yields the protein CASSEGGGTEAFF.